This entry features one T cell receptor beta chain sequence. Its antigen is not identified. CDR1 KGHDR and CDR2 SFDVKD come from the germline V gene. V lost 2 bases to trimming and J lost 5 bases; unmatched junction nucleotides: 7. The CDR3 is made up of 17 amino acids. Patients who underwent sequencing had shown CD8+CD57+ cell expansion by flow cytometry. These data belong to a study of CD8+CD57+ T cells in acquired aplastic anemia. Study-level background: CD4+ and CD8+ cells, once sorted, gave DNA averaging approximately 3 ug.

According to the study, genomic DNA was the template for TCR beta VDJ and CDR3 profiling. TCRdb reprocessed the reads via MiXCR and lists one record per CDR3 protein. The table lists about 180,000 distinct CDR3 sequences, about three fifths of them singletons. Notes on the study in general: Patients and controls were found to share twenty-nine CD8+ CDR3 sequences.

The specimen was sorted CD4+, CD8+, or CD8+CD57+ T cells (not recorded which) from PBMCs. The chain couples TRBV24-1 to TRBJ2-5, with 13 bases fitting TRBD2. This TCR came from a human donor with aplastic anemia. The CDR3 loop is CATSDSGTSGVGETQYF. CDR3 coding DNA: TGTGCCACCAGTGATTCAGGGACTAGCGGGGTTGGGGAGACCCAGTACTTC.